The clone carrying this TCR beta chain was counted between two and nine times. This sample was included in a study of T-cell memory formation after mild COVID-19. This CDR3 has 13 amino acids. J was trimmed by 6 bases and V by 6 bases; bases with no gene match: 5. Germline lookup yields CDR1 SNHLY and CDR2 FYNNEI. TCRdb processed the 5' RACE reads anew with MiXCR; each CDR3 protein has one entry. The repertoire holds hundreds of thousands of distinct CDR3 sequences, with approximately 19% as singletons. This clonotype was sampled from a man between 18 and 29 years old who had mild COVID-19 (a few samples of this study predate the infection). Cell type and time point are not known. The gene calls are TRBV2 and TRBJ2-3; 8 bases match TRBD2. The sequencing input was PBMCs or a T cell subset sorted from them (not recorded which). The CDR3 loop reads CASRSGGRDTQYF. The CDR3 nucleotides are TGTGCCAGCAGGAGCGGGGGCCGGGATACGCAGTATTTT. Full variable domain (remainder filled in from reference TRBV2 and TRBJ2-3): EPEVTQTPSHQVTQMGQEVILRCVPISNHLYFYWYRQILGQKVEFLVSFYNNEISEKSEIFDDQFSVERPDGSNFTLKIRSTKLEDSAMYFCASRSGGRDTQYFGPGTRLTVL.